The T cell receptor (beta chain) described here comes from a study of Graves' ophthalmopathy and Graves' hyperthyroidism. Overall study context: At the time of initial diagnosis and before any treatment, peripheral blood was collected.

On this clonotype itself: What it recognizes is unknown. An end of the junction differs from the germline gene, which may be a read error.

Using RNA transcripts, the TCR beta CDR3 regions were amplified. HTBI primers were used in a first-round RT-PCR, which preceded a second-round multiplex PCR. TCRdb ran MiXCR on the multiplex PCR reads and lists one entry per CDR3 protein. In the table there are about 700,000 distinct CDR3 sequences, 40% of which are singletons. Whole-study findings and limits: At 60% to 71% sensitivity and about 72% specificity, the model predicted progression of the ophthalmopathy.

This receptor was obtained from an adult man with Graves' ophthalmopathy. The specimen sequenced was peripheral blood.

The CDR3 sequence is CASSFAGDYEQYF. For the CDR3, the DNA is TGCGCCAGCAGCTTCGCAGGGGATTACGAGCAGTACTTC. V gene TRBV2 combines with J gene TRBJ2-7; maybe TRBD1 (6 bases). This CDR3 comprises 13 residues. The V gene's germline CDR1 is SNHLY and CDR2 FYNNEI. Drawing the rest from reference TRBV2 and TRBJ2-7, the complete variable domain is EPEVTQTPSHQVTQMGQEVILRCVPISNHLYFYWYRQILGQKVEFLVSFYNNEISEKSEIFDDQFSVERPDGSNFTLKIRSTKLEDSAMYFCASSFAGDYEQYFGPGTRLTVT.